The present TCR beta chain was sequenced within a study of cytomegalovirus exposure and HLA in healthy donors. Whole-study findings and limits: Later analysis demonstrated an association between a missense DCLRE1C variant and TCR beta V- and J-gene trimming. The availability of immune exposure information extended only to CMV serostatus. When a later analysis compared HLA-associated TCR beta chains with equally common others, the HLA-associated chains turned out to be more clonally expanded and to have lower generation probabilities.

The PCR contained 60 Vbeta and 13 Jbeta primers. As handled by the study authors: It was a later analysis that counted some 80 million unique TCR beta chains, of which around 11 million were shared. Repertoires were generated with immunoSEQ multiplex PCR, while TCRdb's copy carries only in-frame clones and drops some. V and J calls plus clone size are reproduced from that table; the DNA served to infer D and trimming. This sample has roughly 200,000 clones, with around 87% found just once. In regard to this clone: The antigen remains unidentified.

The germline V gene encodes CDR1 MGHRA and CDR2 YSYEKL. The CDR3 is made up of 17 amino acids. Trimming cost V 1 base and J 0 bases; bases outside gene matches: 7. The chain carries TRBV4-1 and TRBJ1-1; TRBD1 matches at 8 bases. The material sequenced was PBMCs. The clonotype originates from a boy between 2 and 10 years old in good health and CMV-seronegative. The CDR3 region is CASSQGQGLRMNTEAFF. CDR3 DNA sequence: TGCGCCAGCAGCCAAGGACAGGGGTTGAGGATGAACACTGAAGCTTTCTTT.